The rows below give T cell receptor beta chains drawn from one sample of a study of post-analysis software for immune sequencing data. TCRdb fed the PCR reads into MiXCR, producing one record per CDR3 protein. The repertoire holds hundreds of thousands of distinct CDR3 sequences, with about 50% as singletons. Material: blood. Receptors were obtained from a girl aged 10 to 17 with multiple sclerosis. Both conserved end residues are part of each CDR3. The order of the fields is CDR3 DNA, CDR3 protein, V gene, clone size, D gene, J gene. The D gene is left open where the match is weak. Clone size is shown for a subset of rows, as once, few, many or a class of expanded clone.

DNA: TGTGCTAGTGGGACACCGGGGTCTCGCTCCTACGAGCAGTACTTC
CDR3: CASGTPGSRSYEQYF
V: TRBV12-5
size: .
D: .
J: TRBJ2-7

DNA: TGTGCCATCAGTGGAGGACAGGGCGCTGAAGCTTTCTTT
CDR3: CAISGGQGAEAFF
V: TRBV10-3
size: .
D: TRBD1
J: TRBJ1-1

DNA: TGTGCCATCAGTCCACCACGTACTAGCGGGGGACCCGGGGAGCTGTTTTTT
CDR3: CAISPPRTSGGPGELFF
V: TRBV10-3
size: .
D: TRBD2
J: TRBJ2-2

DNA: TGCAGCGCCTGGGAGGGGGCTGTGGAGCAGTTCTTC
CDR3: CSAWEGAVEQFF
V: TRBV29-1
size: .
D: .
J: TRBJ2-1

DNA: TGTGCCAGCAGTTTAGATCCCGGGACAGGGCCCTACGAGCAGTACTTC
CDR3: CASSLDPGTGPYEQYF
V: TRBV27
size: .
D: TRBD1
J: TRBJ2-7

DNA: TGTGCCAGCAGTTTAGTGTTTAGTGTAGGCAATGAGCAGTTCTTC
CDR3: CASSLVFSVGNEQFF
V: TRBV12-3/TRBV12-4
size: .
D: .
J: TRBJ2-1

DNA: TGTGCCAGCCTTTCTTTCCCGAGACAACAAGAGACCCAGTACTTC
CDR3: CASLSFPRQQETQYF
V: TRBV2
size: .
D: .
J: TRBJ2-5

DNA: TGTGCCAGCAGTATCGGAGACGAGCAGTACTTC
CDR3: CASSIGDEQYF
V: TRBV12-3/TRBV12-4
size: few
D: .
J: TRBJ2-7

DNA: TGCAGCGGGACAGGGGCCGGGTCAAATGAAAAACTGTTTTTT
CDR3: CSGTGAGSNEKLFF
V: TRBV29-1
size: .
D: TRBD1
J: TRBJ1-4

DNA: TGCAGTGCCCGCGGGAGGGTGAACGAGCAGTACTTC
CDR3: CSARGRVNEQYF
V: TRBV20-1
size: .
D: TRBD2
J: TRBJ2-7

DNA: TGCAGCGCGTGCCAGGGGGCTGGAAGCAATCAGCCCCAGCATTTT
CDR3: CSACQGAGSNQPQHF
V: TRBV29-1
size: .
D: TRBD1
J: TRBJ1-5

DNA: TGTGCCAGCAGCTTTATGCGGTTGGGACTAGGTTACAATGAGCAGTTCTTC
CDR3: CASSFMRLGLGYNEQFF
V: TRBV7-3
size: .
D: TRBD2
J: TRBJ2-1

DNA: TGCGCCAGCAGCTTAAACAGGGGGTCGGATACGCAGTATTTT
CDR3: CASSLNRGSDTQYF
V: TRBV5-1
size: few
D: TRBD1
J: TRBJ2-3

DNA: TGCAGTGCCCTAGCGGGAGCACAGTCCGGCGAGCAGTACTTC
CDR3: CSALAGAQSGEQYF
V: TRBV20-1
size: few
D: TRBD2
J: TRBJ2-7

DNA: TGTGCCAGCAGCTTGGGGACAGATCAGAATCAGCCCCAGCATTTT
CDR3: CASSLGTDQNQPQHF
V: TRBV7-6
size: .
D: TRBD1
J: TRBJ1-5

DNA: TGTGCCAGCAGCTTGAGTCCGTCAGCGAGCAGGTTTTTT
CDR3: CASSLSPSASRFF
V: TRBV5-6
size: .
D: .
J: TRBJ1-4

DNA: TGCGCCAGCAGCTTTCCCGGGACAGCGACCTACGAGCAGTACTTC
CDR3: CASSFPGTATYEQYF
V: TRBV5-1
size: few
D: TRBD1
J: TRBJ2-7

DNA: TGCGCCAGCAGCTTGGATTGGTACGAGCAGTACTTC
CDR3: CASSLDWYEQYF
V: TRBV5-1
size: .
D: .
J: TRBJ2-7

DNA: TGTGCCATCCTTTGGACTAGCGGGAGCGTTGAGCAGTTCTTC
CDR3: CAILWTSGSVEQFF
V: TRBV10-3
size: .
D: TRBD2
J: TRBJ2-1

DNA: TGTGCCAGCAGCTTAGACCCCCAGGGGTCAGAGACCCAGTACTTC
CDR3: CASSLDPQGSETQYF
V: TRBV11-2
size: few
D: .
J: TRBJ2-5

DNA: TGTGCCAGCATCCAGCGGGAGGAAACCTACGAGCAGTACTTC
CDR3: CASIQREETYEQYF
V: TRBV2
size: .
D: TRBD2
J: TRBJ2-7

DNA: TGCGCCAGCAGCTTGGCTAGCGGGGGGGCCTGGAATGAGCAGTTCTTC
CDR3: CASSLASGGAWNEQFF
V: TRBV5-1
size: few
D: TRBD2
J: TRBJ2-1

DNA: TGCGCCAGCAGCTTGGACCCGCGGCGGACCTACGAGCAGTACTTC
CDR3: CASSLDPRRTYEQYF
V: TRBV5-1
size: few
D: .
J: TRBJ2-7

DNA: TGCAGCGCCCGCTCCGGGACAGGGGGCGAGCAGTACTTC
CDR3: CSARSGTGGEQYF
V: TRBV29-1
size: .
D: TRBD1
J: TRBJ2-7

DNA: TGTGCCATCAGTGATAATAACAAGGAGCAGTACTTC
CDR3: CAISDNNKEQYF
V: TRBV10-3
size: once
D: .
J: TRBJ2-5

DNA: TGTGCCATCAGGCGGGACACCCTAAAGGCCGAGCAGTACTTC
CDR3: CAIRRDTLKAEQYF
V: TRBV10-3
size: few
D: .
J: TRBJ2-7

DNA: TGTGCCAGCAGCCAACCGGTGCGGGACAGGGTGCCTGGGGTCAACGTCCTGACTTTC
CDR3: CASSQPVRDRVPGVNVLTF
V: TRBV11-1
size: .
D: TRBD1
J: TRBJ2-6

DNA: TGCGCCAGCAGACTAGCGGGAGTATCCTACAATGAGCAGTTCTTC
CDR3: CASRLAGVSYNEQFF
V: TRBV10-2
size: .
D: TRBD2
J: TRBJ2-1

DNA: TGCGCCAGCAGCTTGGGGACGGCTCACACAGATACGCAGTATTTT
CDR3: CASSLGTAHTDTQYF
V: TRBV5-1
size: .
D: .
J: TRBJ2-3

DNA: TGCAGTGCTTTAGAGTTTCGGAGGGGACCCACAGATACGCAGTATTTT
CDR3: CSALEFRRGPTDTQYF
V: TRBV20-1
size: .
D: .
J: TRBJ2-3

DNA: TGCAGCGTGGCGGCTGGGACAGGGGGCCGTAACTATGGCTACACCTTC
CDR3: CSVAAGTGGRNYGYTF
V: TRBV29-1
size: few
D: TRBD1
J: TRBJ1-2

DNA: TGTGCCAGCAGCCAAGCCCGACCTACTCCTCAGTACTTC
CDR3: CASSQARPTPQYF
V: TRBV3-1
size: .
D: .
J: TRBJ2-5

DNA: TGCAGCGTACCTAGCGGGAACAATGAGCAGTTCTTC
CDR3: CSVPSGNNEQFF
V: TRBV20-1
size: .
D: TRBD2
J: TRBJ2-1

DNA: TGCGCCAGCAGCTTGGAGGGGACAGAATACTATGGCTACACCTTC
CDR3: CASSLEGTEYYGYTF
V: TRBV5-1
size: few
D: TRBD1
J: TRBJ1-2

DNA: TGTGCCAGCATCAGGGACACCGCGGGCGAGCAGTACTTC
CDR3: CASIRDTAGEQYF
V: TRBV2
size: .
D: .
J: TRBJ2-7

DNA: TGTGCCAGCAGTTACTACTCCTTGGGTGAGCAGTACTTC
CDR3: CASSYYSLGEQYF
V: TRBV6-5
size: few
D: .
J: TRBJ2-5

DNA: TGCAGCGTTCCGGCTAGCGGGAGGGCCTGGAGCAATGAGCAGTTCTTC
CDR3: CSVPASGRAWSNEQFF
V: TRBV29-1
size: few
D: TRBD2
J: TRBJ2-1

DNA: TGTGCCAGCAGCAAACCGGGGAGCGGGAGGGCCTACAATGAGCAGTTCTTC
CDR3: CASSKPGSGRAYNEQFF
V: TRBV7-6
size: once
D: TRBD2
J: TRBJ2-1

DNA: TGTGCCAGCAGCTCCAAGGCCGAAGCTTTCTTT
CDR3: CASSSKAEAFF
V: TRBV11-1
size: .
D: .
J: TRBJ1-1

DNA: TGCAGCGTTTCAATGGGAGGTATAAATGAGCAGTTCTTC
CDR3: CSVSMGGINEQFF
V: TRBV29-1
size: .
D: .
J: TRBJ2-1

DNA: TGTGCCAGCTCACCCGGGACCCATTCCTTGGAGCAGTACTTC
CDR3: CASSPGTHSLEQYF
V: TRBV18
size: .
D: .
J: TRBJ2-7

DNA: TGTGCCAGCTCACCTGACAGGGGTGGGAGCGAGCAGTACTTC
CDR3: CASSPDRGGSEQYF
V: TRBV18
size: .
D: TRBD1
J: TRBJ2-7

DNA: TGTGCCAGCAGTGACCCGTACAGGGAGGATCAGTACTTC
CDR3: CASSDPYREDQYF
V: TRBV6-1
size: .
D: .
J: TRBJ2-7

DNA: TGTGCCAGCAGGGCTCTAGCGGTATCGAGGGGAAACATTCAGTACTTC
CDR3: CASRALAVSRGNIQYF
V: TRBV11-2
size: .
D: TRBD2
J: TRBJ2-4

DNA: TGCAGCGTTGGTGGGACGGTTTCCTACGAGCAGTACTTC
CDR3: CSVGGTVSYEQYF
V: TRBV29-1
size: many
D: .
J: TRBJ2-7

DNA: TGCGCCAGCAGCTTCGGACAGCCGAACGGGGAGCTGTTTTTT
CDR3: CASSFGQPNGELFF
V: TRBV5-1
size: few
D: .
J: TRBJ2-2